Listed below are T cell receptor beta chains from one sample, sequenced in a study of vaccination and CD4 T cells after COVID-19. Their antigens are not known. TCRdb fed the PCR reads into MiXCR, producing one record per CDR3 protein. The sample has some 22,000 distinct CDR3 sequences; 58% are singletons. Sequenced: CD4+ T cells from blood, cultured in vitro. Receptor source: a human donor who had recovered from COVID-19. The CDR3 runs from the conserved cysteine through the conserved F or W. D genes are given only for firm matches. Only some rows state a clone size, as once, few, many or a class for expanded clones.

d_call j_call v_call clone_size cdr3_aa cdr3_nt
- TRBJ1-4 TRBV7-2 - CASSLEGSSNEKLFF TGTGCCAGCAGCTTAGAAGGAAGCTCGAATGAAAAACTGTTTTTT
- TRBJ1-6 TRBV20-1 few CSAAAQGSAPLHF TGCAGTGCCGCAGCCCAGGGTAGTGCACCCCTCCACTTT
- TRBJ1-4 TRBV28 - CASSLNFRVGNEKLFF TGTGCCAGCAGTCTCAATTTCAGGGTGGGGAATGAAAAACTGTTTTTT
- TRBJ2-2 TRBV7-8 few CASSPLGGYTGELFF TGTGCCAGCAGCCCACTCGGGGGTTACACCGGGGAGCTGTTTTTT
- TRBJ2-7 TRBV12-3/TRBV12-4 - CASRRQGLDEQYF TGTGCCAGCAGGAGACAGGGACTCGACGAGCAGTACTTC
TRBD1 TRBJ1-1 TRBV5-4 few CASSLGGAQGRATEAFF TGTGCCAGCAGCTTGGGAGGGGCACAGGGGAGAGCCACTGAAGCTTTCTTT
- TRBJ2-5 TRBV6-2/TRBV6-3 - CASGLSSETQYF TGTGCCAGCGGACTAAGCTCAGAGACCCAGTACTTC
TRBD1 TRBJ1-2 TRBV6-2/TRBV6-3 few CASSLSRGSVYGYTF TGTGCCAGCAGCCTAAGCAGGGGGTCGGTCTATGGCTACACCTTC
- TRBJ1-6 TRBV6-1 - CASSEQGLSPLHF TGTGCCAGCAGTGAACAGGGTCTTTCACCCCTCCACTTT
- TRBJ1-1 TRBV19 - CASSDRLNTEAFF TGTGCCAGTAGTGACAGACTGAACACTGAAGCTTTCTTT
- TRBJ1-2 TRBV12-3/TRBV12-4 - CASRPVGLANYGYTF TGTGCCAGCAGGCCTGTGGGATTGGCTAACTATGGCTACACCTTC
- TRBJ1-5 TRBV12-3/TRBV12-4 - CASSLAGFLNQPQHF TGTGCCAGCAGTTTAGCAGGGTTTCTAAATCAGCCCCAGCATTTT
- TRBJ1-6 TRBV7-9 - CASSLSGRQSNSPLHF TGTGCCAGCAGCTTAAGCGGGAGACAGAGCAATTCACCCCTCCACTTT
TRBD2 TRBJ2-1 TRBV6-2/TRBV6-3 - CASRSGLAGGLNEQFF TGTGCCAGCAGATCGGGACTAGCGGGAGGGCTCAATGAGCAGTTCTTC
TRBD1 TRBJ2-7 TRBV7-2 - CASSLGQGAPYEQYF TGTGCCAGCAGCTTAGGGCAGGGGGCCCCCTACGAGCAGTACTTC
TRBD2 TRBJ2-2 TRBV7-3 - CASMSGAGSRELFF TGTGCCAGCATGAGCGGGGCGGGTTCCCGGGAGCTGTTTTTT
TRBD1 TRBJ1-2 TRBV24-1 - CATSDSGQGFYGYTF TGTGCCACCAGTGATTCGGGACAGGGATTCTATGGCTACACCTTC
TRBD1 TRBJ2-5 TRBV7-9 - CASSFRTGRETQYF TGTGCCAGCAGCTTCAGGACAGGGCGAGAGACCCAGTACTTC
TRBD1 TRBJ1-2 TRBV7-9 few CASSLTGEGYTF TGTGCCAGCAGCCTGACAGGGGAAGGCTACACCTTC
- TRBJ2-1 TRBV20-1 once CSANRGAGQFF TGCAGTGCTAACAGAGGAGCAGGGCAGTTCTTC
- TRBJ2-7 TRBV15 - CVTSRDNSYEQYF TGTGTCACCAGCAGGGACAACTCCTACGAGCAGTACTTC
- TRBJ2-7 TRBV5-1 - CASSSGPNSYEQYF TGCGCCAGCAGCTCCGGACCGAACTCCTACGAGCAGTACTTC
TRBD1 TRBJ2-2 TRBV2 - CASKPVRDRDLFF TGTGCCAGCAAACCAGTCCGGGACAGGGACCTGTTTTTT
TRBD1 TRBJ1-2 TRBV6-1 - CASTQGILGGYTF TGTGCCAGCACACAGGGGATCTTAGGAGGCTACACCTTC
- TRBJ1-2 TRBV7-6 - CASSQGEGDGYTF TGTGCCAGCAGCCAAGGGGAGGGGGACGGCTACACCTTC
- TRBJ1-5 TRBV20-1 few CSARGGRVNQPQHF TGCAGTGCTAGAGGGGGCAGGGTTAATCAGCCCCAGCATTTT
- TRBJ2-7 TRBV7-9 - CASSPNHYEQYF TGTGCCAGCAGCCCTAATCACTACGAGCAGTACTTC
TRBD2 TRBJ2-3 TRBV25-1 - CASTPDLAGDRTDTQYF TGTGCCAGCACCCCAGATTTAGCGGGGGACCGCACAGATACGCAGTATTTT
- TRBJ2-3 TRBV6-5 - CASSYSGRASTDTQYF TGTGCCAGCAGTTACTCTGGGCGGGCGAGCACAGATACGCAGTATTTT
- TRBJ2-2 TRBV6-1 - CASGSSANTGELFF TGTGCCAGCGGTAGTTCAGCGAACACCGGGGAGCTGTTTTTT
- TRBJ1-1 TRBV6-1 - CASSGRVGGNTEAFF TGTGCCAGCAGCGGACGGGTAGGGGGGAACACTGAAGCTTTCTTT
- TRBJ2-7 TRBV20-1 - CSASYGRDTYEQYF TGCAGTGCTAGTTATGGCAGGGATACCTACGAGCAGTACTTC
- TRBJ1-1 TRBV4-2 - CASSQAGGQLNTEAFF TGTGCCAGCAGCCAAGCCGGCGGACAGTTGAACACTGAAGCTTTCTTT
- TRBJ2-1 TRBV20-1 - CSARAGSYDEQFF TGCAGTGCTAGAGCAGGGTCTTACGATGAGCAGTTCTTC
TRBD2 TRBJ2-2 TRBV11-3 - CASSPTPGTSGESNTGELFF TGTGCCAGCAGCCCGACCCCTGGGACTAGCGGAGAGTCGAACACCGGGGAGCTGTTTTTT
- TRBJ1-6 TRBV4-3 - CASSQDRAIYNSPLHF TGCGCCAGCAGCCAAGACAGGGCAATCTATAATTCACCCCTCCACTTT
- TRBJ1-1 TRBV20-1 - CSASEGWDTEAFF TGCAGTGCTAGCGAGGGGTGGGACACTGAAGCTTTCTTT
- TRBJ2-7 TRBV6-5 - CASSYGEAYEQYF TGTGCCAGCAGTTACGGGGAGGCCTACGAGCAGTACTTC
TRBD1 TRBJ1-6 TRBV28 - CASKRTGPSPLHF TGTGCCAGCAAGAGGACAGGGCCATCACCCCTCCACTTT
- TRBJ1-2 TRBV20-1 few CSAIPTGTDGYTF TGTAGTGCTATCCCGACGGGGACTGATGGCTACACCTTC
- TRBJ1-6 TRBV19 - CASNQGPNSPLHF TGTGCCAGTAACCAGGGCCCAAATTCACCCCTCCACTTT
- TRBJ2-2 TRBV5-1 - CASSPVKGGSTGELFF TGCGCCAGCAGCCCGGTTAAGGGGGGGTCAACCGGGGAGCTGTTTTTT
- TRBJ2-3 TRBV21-1 - CASSPLNRGTSTDTQYF TGTGCCAGCAGTCCGCTGAACAGGGGGACTAGCACAGATACGCAGTATTTT
- TRBJ1-1 TRBV15 - CATSRPLGSGAEAFF TGTGCCACCAGCAGACCCTTGGGTTCGGGGGCTGAAGCTTTCTTT
- TRBJ2-3 TRBV5-4 - CASSSSTSTDTQYF TGTGCCAGCAGCTCCTCGACTAGCACAGATACGCAGTATTTT
- TRBJ2-6 TRBV11-1 - CASSLLGAGANVLTF TGTGCCAGCAGCTTATTAGGGGCTGGGGCCAACGTCCTGACTTTC
- TRBJ1-2 TRBV6-1 - CASDSRSAANYGYTF TGTGCCAGCGACAGTAGGAGCGCAGCAAACTATGGCTACACCTTC
TRBD2 TRBJ2-1 TRBV10-3 - CAISGRLAASYNEQFF TGTGCCATCAGTGGCAGACTAGCGGCATCCTACAATGAGCAGTTCTTC
- TRBJ1-2 TRBV6-2/TRBV6-3 - CASTRGGSYTF TGTGCCAGCACCCGCGGGGGAAGCTACACCTTC
- TRBJ1-2 TRBV20-1 - CSARRQSNYGYTF TGCAGTGCCCGGAGGCAGTCTAACTATGGCTACACCTTC
TRBD2 TRBJ2-5 TRBV12-3/TRBV12-4 - CASSLWSGGAAETQYF TGTGCCAGCAGTTTATGGAGCGGGGGGGCAGCTGAGACCCAGTACTTC
TRBD2 TRBJ2-7 TRBV20-1 - CSAQGLGNEQYF TGCAGTGCTCAGGGACTAGGAAACGAGCAGTACTTC
TRBD1 TRBJ1-5 TRBV15 - CATSQGALNQPQHF TGTGCCACCAGCCAGGGGGCCCTAAATCAGCCCCAGCATTTT
- TRBJ1-2 TRBV4-3 - CASSQGRGGGYTF TGCGCCAGCAGCCAGGGGCGCGGTGGGGGCTACACCTTC
- TRBJ2-7 TRBV6-1 - CASGRTDSYEQYF TGTGCCAGCGGCAGGACAGACTCCTACGAGCAGTACTTC
TRBD1 TRBJ2-7 TRBV20-1 - CSAKLQGARSEQYF TGCAGTGCTAAATTACAGGGGGCGCGAAGTGAGCAGTACTTC
- TRBJ1-1 TRBV2 - CASSLRDIQNTEAFF TGTGCCAGCAGTCTCCGGGACATACAGAACACTGAAGCTTTCTTT
- TRBJ1-1 TRBV5-1 - CASSPLTGSNTEAFF TGCGCCAGCAGCCCCCTAACCGGGAGCAACACTGAAGCTTTCTTT
- TRBJ1-6 TRBV12-3/TRBV12-4 few CASSFRRGGSYNSPLHF TGTGCCAGCAGTTTTCGCCGCGGTGGCTCCTATAATTCACCCCTCCACTTT